What follows are 5 T cell receptor beta chains derived from one specimen sequenced in a study of blood T cells in healthy people across ages. Primers used in a second PCR of about 6 to 11 cycles were a sample-barcoded 5' primer and a J-beta primer mix. TCRdb fed the 5' RACE reads into MiXCR, producing one record per CDR3 protein. This table holds hundreds of thousands of distinct CDR3 sequences, less than 40% found once. Material for sequencing was blood. Source of these receptors: a woman older than 75 in good health.

This clonotype was seen many times. CDR3 in DNA: TGCAGTGCTAGAGATGGACCCGAGGGCAATTCACCCCTCCACTTT. Its protein is CSARDGPEGNSPLHF. The rearrangement uses TRBV20-1 and TRBJ1-6; D not certain. CDR1 and CDR2 (germline): DFQATT, SNEGSKA (reference sequence). V dropped 0 bases and J dropped 7 bases, with 13 bases sitting between them. There are 15 residues in the CDR3.

This clonotype appeared many times. The rearrangement joins TRBV5-1 to TRBJ2-1; no reliable D call. The CDR3 has 16 amino acids. Trimming stripped 0 bases from V and 0 bases from J, with 10 bases between. CDR1 and CDR2 from the germline V gene are SGHRS and YFSETQ. The CDR3 reads CASSLEASSSYNEQFF. The CDR3 DNA follows: TGCGCCAGCAGCTTGGAGGCGTCGAGCTCCTACAATGAGCAGTTCTTC.

This clonotype was detected only a few times. The chain recombines TRBV5-1 with TRBJ2-5; unclear D gene. Trimming pared 2 bases from V and 2 bases from J, leaving 7 bases between. Per germline, CDR1 SGHRS and CDR2 YFSETQ. The CDR3 sequence is 13 residues long. The CDR3 DNA follows: TGCGCCAGCAGCTTTACAGATCAAGAGACCCAGTACTTC. Translated: CASSFTDQETQYF. The complete variable domain, with remaining parts taken from reference TRBV5-1 and TRBJ2-5, reads KAGVTQTPRYLIKTRGQQVTLSCSPISGHRSVSWYQQTPGQGLQFLFEYFSETQRNKGNFPGRFSGRQFSNSRSEMNVSTLELGDSALYLCASSFTDQETQYFGPGTRLLVL.

The rearrangement links TRBV7-2 to TRBJ2-5, with a tentative D call TRBD2 (5 bases). The germline gives CDR1 SGHTA, CDR2 FQGNSA. Trimming removed 8 bases from V and 0 bases from J, with 13 bases in between. The CDR3 covers 14 residues. The CDR3 region is CASGGRRYQETQYF. The CDR3 coding sequence is TGTGCCAGCGGCGGGCGGAGGTACCAAGAGACCCAGTACTTC.

This clonotype showed up many times. The rearrangement joins TRBV29-1 to TRBJ1-5; D unclear. Germline V gene data show CDR1 as SQVTM and CDR2 as ANQGSEA. CDR3 size: 12 residues. Trimming removed 1 base at V and 6 bases at J, with 7 bases between. The CDR3 is CSVEVKGQPQHF. Written as DNA, the CDR3 is TGCAGCGTTGAAGTGAAGGGTCAGCCCCAGCATTTT. The full variable domain, rest sourced from reference TRBV29-1 and TRBJ1-5, is SAVISQKPSRDICQRGTSLTIQCQVDSQVTMMFWYRQQPGQSLTLIATANQGSEATYESGFVIDKFPISRPNLTFSTLTVSNMSPEDSSIYLCSVEVKGQPQHFGDGTRLSIL.